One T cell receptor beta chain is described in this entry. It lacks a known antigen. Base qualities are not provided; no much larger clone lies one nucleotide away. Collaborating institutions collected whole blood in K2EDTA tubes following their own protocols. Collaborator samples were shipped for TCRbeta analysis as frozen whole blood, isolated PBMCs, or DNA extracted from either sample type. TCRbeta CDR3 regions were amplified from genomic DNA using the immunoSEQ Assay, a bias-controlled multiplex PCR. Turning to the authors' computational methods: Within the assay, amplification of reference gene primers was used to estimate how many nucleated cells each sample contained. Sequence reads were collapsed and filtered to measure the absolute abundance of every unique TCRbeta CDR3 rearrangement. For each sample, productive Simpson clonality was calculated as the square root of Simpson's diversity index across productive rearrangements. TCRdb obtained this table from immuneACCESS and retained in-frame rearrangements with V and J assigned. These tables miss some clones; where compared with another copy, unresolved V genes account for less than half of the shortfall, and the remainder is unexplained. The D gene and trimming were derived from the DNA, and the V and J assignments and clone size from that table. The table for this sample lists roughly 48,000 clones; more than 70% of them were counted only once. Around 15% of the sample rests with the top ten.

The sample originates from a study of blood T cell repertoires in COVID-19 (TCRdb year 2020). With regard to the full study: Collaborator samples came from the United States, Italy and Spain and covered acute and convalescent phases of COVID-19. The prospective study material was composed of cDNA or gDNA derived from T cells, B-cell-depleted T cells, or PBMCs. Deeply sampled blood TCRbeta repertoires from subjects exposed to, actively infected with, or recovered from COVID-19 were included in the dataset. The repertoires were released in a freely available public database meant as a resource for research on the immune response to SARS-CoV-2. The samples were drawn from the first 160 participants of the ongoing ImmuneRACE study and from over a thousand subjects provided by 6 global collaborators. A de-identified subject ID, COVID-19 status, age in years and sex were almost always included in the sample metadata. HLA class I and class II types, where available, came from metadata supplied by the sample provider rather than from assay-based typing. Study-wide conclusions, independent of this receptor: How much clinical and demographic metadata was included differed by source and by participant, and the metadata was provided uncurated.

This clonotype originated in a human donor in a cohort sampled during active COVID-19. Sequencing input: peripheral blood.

The sequence in DNA is TGTGCCAGTGTCTTTACTAGCGGGGGGGATAATGAGCAGTTCTTC. It translates to CASVFTSGGDNEQFF. The chain is made from TRBV19 and TRBJ2-1, with 13 bases matching TRBD2. The germline V end is reduced by 8 bases and the J end by 7 bases; junction bases left unmatched: 8. The cysteine opens and the phenylalanine closes a CDR3 of 15 amino acids. The CDR3 DNA has 45 bases and is translated from base 1. Via the germline V gene (reference sequence), CDR1 is LNHDA and CDR2 SQIVND.